This T cell receptor beta chain was observed in a study of cytomegalovirus exposure and HLA in healthy donors. Study background: Genotyping showed around 80% of roughly 400 donors falling in the Caucasian-associated ancestry cluster. The study, taken as a whole, reports: It was taken for granted in presence/absence analyses that sequencing depth across donors was roughly uniform.

Comments on this clone: Antigen unknown.

A multiplex PCR was run with 60 Vbeta primers and 13 Jbeta primers. TCRdb's copy holds only in-frame clones and misses some; the assay was immunoSEQ multiplex PCR. The sample records approximately 97,000 clones, about four fifths being singletons. The junction had 8 bases not matched to a gene; V was cut back by 0 bases and J by 4 bases. The CDR3 has 17 residues. The germline CDR1 and CDR2 sequences are SGHVS and FNYEAQ. Sequencing used PBMCs. The chain employs TRBV7-6 and TRBJ2-3, with TRBD2 identical over 9 bases. The source of this sequence is a woman in her 70s in good health and CMV-seropositive. CDR3 sequence (DNA): TGTGCCAGCAGCTTAGCGACGGCGGCGGGAGGGGCAGATACGCAGTATTTT. It specifies CASSLATAAGGADTQYF.